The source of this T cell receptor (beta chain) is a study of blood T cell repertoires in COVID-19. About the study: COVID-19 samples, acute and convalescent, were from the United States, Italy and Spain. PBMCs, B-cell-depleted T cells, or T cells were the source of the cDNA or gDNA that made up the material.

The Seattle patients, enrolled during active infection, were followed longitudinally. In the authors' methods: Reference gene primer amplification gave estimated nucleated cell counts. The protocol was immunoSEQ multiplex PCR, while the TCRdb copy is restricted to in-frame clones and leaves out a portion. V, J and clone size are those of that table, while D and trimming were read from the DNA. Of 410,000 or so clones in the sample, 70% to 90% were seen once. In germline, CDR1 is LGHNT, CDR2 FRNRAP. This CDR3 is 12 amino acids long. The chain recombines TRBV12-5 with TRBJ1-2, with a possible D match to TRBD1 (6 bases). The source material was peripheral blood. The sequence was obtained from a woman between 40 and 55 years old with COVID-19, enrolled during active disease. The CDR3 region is CADWDTSYGYTF. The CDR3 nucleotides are TGTGCCGACTGGGACACCTCCTATGGCTACACCTTC.